This is a list of T cell receptor beta chains from one sample in a study of regulatory T cells in long-lasting Graves disease. TCRdb independently ran MiXCR on the multiplex PCR reads; one entry per CDR3 protein. The data hold roughly 610,000 distinct CDR3 sequences, with roughly 15% observed a single time. The data also belong to a second study, concerning T cells in Graves' hyperthyroidism and ophthalmopathy.

Sample: peripheral blood mononuclear cells (PBMCs), taken at new diagnosis, from a patient treated with antithyroid drugs. The receptor source for this set is a woman in her twenties or thirties with Graves disease. The conserved cysteine and the conserved F or W are not part of the CDR3 here.

V gene	J gene	CDR3 protein
TRBV3-1	TRBJ1-1	ASSQAGLRTEAF
TRBV24-1	TRBJ2-1	ATSLTGTFNEQF
TRBV25-1	TRBJ1-2	ASSESRSNYGYT
TRBV28	TRBJ2-3	ASSFDRAATDTQY
TRBV3-1	TRBJ2-1	ASSPYTSGNEQF
TRBV28	TRBJ2-7	ASRKRLIGQGYEQY
TRBV6-1	TRBJ1-1	ASSQGQGEAF
TRBV2	TRBJ1-4	ASRAGTGMIVTNEKLF
TRBV7-8	TRBJ2-7	ASSQVSLYEQY
TRBV20-1	TRBJ1-2	SARGMGQLDYGYT
TRBV19	TRBJ2-1	ASSTHSSGIEQF
TRBV12-3/TRBV12-4	TRBJ2-7	ASTRGDRTYEQY
TRBV18	TRBJ1-2	ASSPQGSGPYGYT
TRBV29-1	TRBJ2-1	SVEEGLAGVSRNEQF
TRBV3-1	TRBJ2-7	ASSSRQKIYEQY
TRBV7-3	TRBJ2-1	ASSLSSRGWYSNEQF
TRBV28	TRBJ2-7	ASSFSDRGYEQY
TRBV6-1	TRBJ1-5	ASSNGQGGNQPQH
TRBV11-2	TRBJ2-7	ASSLPDSSYEQY
TRBV7-9	TRBJ2-2	ASSVMDSGNTGELF
TRBV20-1	TRBJ1-5	SARIGRDNQPQH